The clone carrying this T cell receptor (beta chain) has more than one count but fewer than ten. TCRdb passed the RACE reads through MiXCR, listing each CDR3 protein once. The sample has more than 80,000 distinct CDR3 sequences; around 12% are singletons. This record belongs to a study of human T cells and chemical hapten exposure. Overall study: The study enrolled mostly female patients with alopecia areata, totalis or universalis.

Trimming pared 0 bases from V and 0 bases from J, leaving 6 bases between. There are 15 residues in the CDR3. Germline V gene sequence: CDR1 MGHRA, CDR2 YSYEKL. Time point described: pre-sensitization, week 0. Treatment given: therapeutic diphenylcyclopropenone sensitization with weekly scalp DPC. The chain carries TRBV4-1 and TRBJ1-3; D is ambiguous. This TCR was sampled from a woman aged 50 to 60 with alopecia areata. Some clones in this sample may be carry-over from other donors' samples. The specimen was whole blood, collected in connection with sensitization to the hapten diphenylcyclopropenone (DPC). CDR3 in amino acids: CASSQDSNSGNTIYF. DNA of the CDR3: TGCGCCAGCAGCCAAGATTCAAACTCTGGAAACACCATATATTTT.